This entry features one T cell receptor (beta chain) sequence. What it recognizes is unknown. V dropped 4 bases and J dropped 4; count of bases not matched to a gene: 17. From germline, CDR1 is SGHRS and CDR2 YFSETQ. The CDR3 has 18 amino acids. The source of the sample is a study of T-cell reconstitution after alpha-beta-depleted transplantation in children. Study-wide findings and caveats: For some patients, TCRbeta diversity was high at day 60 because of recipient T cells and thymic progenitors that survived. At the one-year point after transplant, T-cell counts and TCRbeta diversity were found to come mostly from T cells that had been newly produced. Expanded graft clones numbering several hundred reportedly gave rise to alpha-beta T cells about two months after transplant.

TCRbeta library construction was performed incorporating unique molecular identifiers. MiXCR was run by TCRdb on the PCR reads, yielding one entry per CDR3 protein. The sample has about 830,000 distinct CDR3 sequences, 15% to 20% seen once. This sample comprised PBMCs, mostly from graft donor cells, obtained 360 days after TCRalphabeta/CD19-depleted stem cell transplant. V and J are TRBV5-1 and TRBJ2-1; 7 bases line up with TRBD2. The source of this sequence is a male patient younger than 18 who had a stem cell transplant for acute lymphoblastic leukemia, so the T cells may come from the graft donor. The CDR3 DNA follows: TGCGCCAGCAGCCCTAACTCAGTGGGAGGGCCCAGGTACAATGAGCAGTTCTTC. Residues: CASSPNSVGGPRYNEQFF.